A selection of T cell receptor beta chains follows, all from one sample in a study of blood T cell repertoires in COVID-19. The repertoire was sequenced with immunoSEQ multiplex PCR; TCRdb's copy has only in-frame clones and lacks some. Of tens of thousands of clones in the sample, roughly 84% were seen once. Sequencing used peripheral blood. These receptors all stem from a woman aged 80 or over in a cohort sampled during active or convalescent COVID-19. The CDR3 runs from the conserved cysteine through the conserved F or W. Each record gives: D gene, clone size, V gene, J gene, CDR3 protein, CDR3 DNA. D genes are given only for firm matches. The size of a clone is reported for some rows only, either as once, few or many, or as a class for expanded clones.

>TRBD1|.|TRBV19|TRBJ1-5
CASSRGQLSNQPQHF
TGTGCCAGTAGTAGGGGACAGCTTTCCAATCAGCCCCAGCATTTT
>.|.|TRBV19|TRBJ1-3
CASSIAKGAGNTIYF
TGTGCCAGTAGTATAGCAAAGGGAGCGGGAAACACCATATATTTT
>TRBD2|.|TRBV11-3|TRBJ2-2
CASSPRGREGRWGTGELFF
TGTGCCAGCAGCCCCCGAGGCCGGGAGGGCCGTTGGGGGACCGGGGAGCTGTTTTTT
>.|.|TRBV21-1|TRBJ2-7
CASTPLVRRSHEQYF
TGTGCCAGCACTCCACTGGTAAGGAGATCCCACGAGCAGTACTTC
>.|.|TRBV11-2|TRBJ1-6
CASSPDRSLPLHF
TGTGCCAGCAGCCCGGACAGATCCCTTCCCCTCCACTTT
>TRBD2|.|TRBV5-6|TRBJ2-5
CASSFSGRRLETQYF
TGTGCCAGCAGCTTTAGCGGGAGGAGGTTGGAGACCCAGTACTTC
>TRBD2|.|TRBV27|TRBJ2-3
CASSFRLAGQRDTQYF
TGTGCCAGCAGTTTTCGACTAGCGGGACAACGGGATACGCAGTATTTT
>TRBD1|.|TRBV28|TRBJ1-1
CASSRMEGQGWGNTETFF
TGTGCCAGCAGTCGAATGGAGGGACAGGGGTGGGGGAACACTGAAACTTTCTTT
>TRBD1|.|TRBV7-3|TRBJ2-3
CASSYGQGWTDTQYF
TGTGCCAGCAGCTACGGACAGGGGTGGACAGATACGCAGTATTTT
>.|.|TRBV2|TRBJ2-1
CASAVGRAVYNEQFF
TGTGCCAGTGCGGTAGGGCGGGCTGTCTACAATGAGCAGTTCTTC
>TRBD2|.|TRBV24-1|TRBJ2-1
CATSDSSGEGVYNEQFF
TGTGCCACCAGTGACTCTAGCGGGGAGGGGGTATACAATGAGCAGTTCTTC
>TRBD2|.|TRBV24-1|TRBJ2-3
CATSDWASGAADTQYF
TGTGCCACCAGTGATTGGGCTAGCGGAGCGGCAGATACGCAGTATTTT
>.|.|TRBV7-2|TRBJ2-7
CASSLRQITGEQYF
TGTGCCAGCAGCCTAAGACAGATTACGGGCGAGCAGTACTTC
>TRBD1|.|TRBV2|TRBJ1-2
CATSTGVNYGYTF
TGTGCCACTTCTACAGGGGTTAACTATGGCTACACCTTC
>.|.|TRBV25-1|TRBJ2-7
CASSDTYEQYF
TGTGCCAGCAGTGACACATACGAGCAGTACTTC
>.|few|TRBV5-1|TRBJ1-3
CASQEFSTNTIYF
TGCGCCAGCCAGGAATTTTCTACAAACACCATATATTTT